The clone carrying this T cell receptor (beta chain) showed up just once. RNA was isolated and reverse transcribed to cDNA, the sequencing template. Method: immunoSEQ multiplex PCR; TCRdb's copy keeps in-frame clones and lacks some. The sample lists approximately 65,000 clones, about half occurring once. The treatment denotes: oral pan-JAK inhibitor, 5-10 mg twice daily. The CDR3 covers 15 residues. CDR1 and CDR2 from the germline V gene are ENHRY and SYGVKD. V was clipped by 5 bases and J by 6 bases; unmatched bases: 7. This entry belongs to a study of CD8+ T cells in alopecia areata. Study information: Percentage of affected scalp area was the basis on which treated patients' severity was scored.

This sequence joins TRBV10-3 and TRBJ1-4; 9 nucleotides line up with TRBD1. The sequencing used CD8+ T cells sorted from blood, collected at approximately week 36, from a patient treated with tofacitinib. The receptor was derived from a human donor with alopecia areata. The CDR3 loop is CAISPGTGNHEKLFF. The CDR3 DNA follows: TGTGCCATCAGTCCCGGGACAGGGAATCATGAAAAACTGTTTTTT.